This TCR beta chain comes out of a study of T cells in localized non-small cell lung cancer. Of note for this clone: Its specificity is unknown.

Points from the study as a whole: Patients showing higher blood T cell density tended to see longer overall survival. Uninvolved adjacent lung showed higher T cell clonality than tumor. A median of approximately 54 clones ranked among the top 100 in tumor appeared in adjacent lung. Since sequencing was restricted to only one region of the tumor, intratumor heterogeneity remains a possibility.

The repertoire was sequenced with immunoSEQ multiplex PCR; TCRdb's copy has only in-frame clones and lacks some. The table includes about 52,000 clones, about 87% detected once. This CDR3 has 14 amino acids. From germline, CDR1 is LGHNA and CDR2 YNFKEQ. Trimming shortened V by 0 bases and J by 7 bases, and 10 bases separated the two germline ends. This sequence originates from a female donor with stage II lung adenocarcinoma. V and J are TRBV4-2 and TRBJ1-5; D remains ambiguous. This specimen consisted of PBMCs, obtained before any cancer treatment. The CDR3: CASSQEVGSQPQHF. DNA of the CDR3: TGTGCCAGCAGCCAAGAAGTGGGGTCCCAGCCCCAGCATTTT.